The sequence of this T cell receptor beta chain was determined in a study of T cell repertoires in cytomegalovirus infection. Study-level background: Public TCR beta signature analysis indicated the presence of both CMV infection and matching HLA type.

TCRdb re-derived calls from the reads in MiXCR, one entry per CDR3 protein. The data contain approximately 700,000 distinct CDR3 sequences, about 40% of them singletons. Study-level points and caveats: Cumulative frequency (of public TCR beta family members) identified carriers of CMV plus the relevant HLA. CMV-specific TCR beta clonotypes restricted by HLA-C were the ones dominating the ex vivo response.

Details on this clonotype: Its antigen is as yet unknown.

This clonotype was sampled from a human donor in good health (CMV status not recorded). Some clones in this sample may be carry-over from other donors' samples. Source material: PBMCs.

The CDR3 reads CSANGVAGATDTQYF. Here the CDR3 DNA reads TGCAGTGCTAATGGGGTAGCGGGAGCCACAGATACGCAGTATTTT. The V gene is TRBV20-1, the J gene TRBJ2-3; TRBD2 agrees at 9 bases. The CDR3 is 15 amino acids. The germline gives CDR1 DFQATT, CDR2 SNEGSKA (reference sequence). V dropped 4 bases and J dropped 2; count of bases not matched to a gene: 7.